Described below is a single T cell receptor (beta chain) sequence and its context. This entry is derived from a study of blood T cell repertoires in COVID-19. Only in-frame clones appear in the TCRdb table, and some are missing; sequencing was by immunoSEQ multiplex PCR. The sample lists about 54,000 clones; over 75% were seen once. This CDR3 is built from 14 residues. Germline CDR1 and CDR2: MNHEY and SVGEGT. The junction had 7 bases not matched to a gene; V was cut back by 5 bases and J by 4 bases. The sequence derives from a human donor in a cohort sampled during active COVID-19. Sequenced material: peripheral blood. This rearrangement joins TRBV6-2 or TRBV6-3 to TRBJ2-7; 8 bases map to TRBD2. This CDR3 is CASSLGIAGYEQYF. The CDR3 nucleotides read TGTGCCAGCAGTCTCGGGATAGCGGGATACGAGCAGTACTTC.